These 2 T cell receptor beta chains share one sample of origin, sequenced in a study of T cell repertoires in cytomegalovirus infection. These receptors' targets are unknown. Using its own MiXCR run on the reads, TCRdb lists one record per CDR3 protein. The sample lists some 940,000 distinct CDR3 sequences, about a third occurring once. The sample in question was cultured CD8+ T cells from PBMCs, obtained from culture after CMV antigen stimulation. The receptors were sampled from a human donor in good health (CMV status not recorded). Some clones in this sample may be carry-over from other donors' samples.

This clonotype was seen repeatedly, ten times or more. This chain links TRBV7-6 with TRBJ2-2; 7 nucleotides agree with TRBD1. With V trimmed by 5 bases and J by 5 bases, 11 bases remained unmatched. The CDR3 extends over 16 amino acids. Germline lookup yields CDR1 SGHVS and CDR2 FNYEAQ. The CDR3 here is CASSQKQGSRTGELFF. CDR3 coding DNA: TGTGCCAGCAGCCAAAAACAGGGGTCGAGGACCGGGGAGCTGTTTTTT.

The chain links TRBV7-3 to TRBJ2-3; D is ambiguous. The CDR3 is 14 amino acids. In germline, CDR1 is SGHTA, CDR2 FQGTGA. Trimming removed 1 base from V and 3 bases from J, with 8 bases in between. CDR3 bases: TGTGCCAGCAGCTTAATTGGTAGGACAGATACGCAGTATTTT. Protein sequence: CASSLIGRTDTQYF.